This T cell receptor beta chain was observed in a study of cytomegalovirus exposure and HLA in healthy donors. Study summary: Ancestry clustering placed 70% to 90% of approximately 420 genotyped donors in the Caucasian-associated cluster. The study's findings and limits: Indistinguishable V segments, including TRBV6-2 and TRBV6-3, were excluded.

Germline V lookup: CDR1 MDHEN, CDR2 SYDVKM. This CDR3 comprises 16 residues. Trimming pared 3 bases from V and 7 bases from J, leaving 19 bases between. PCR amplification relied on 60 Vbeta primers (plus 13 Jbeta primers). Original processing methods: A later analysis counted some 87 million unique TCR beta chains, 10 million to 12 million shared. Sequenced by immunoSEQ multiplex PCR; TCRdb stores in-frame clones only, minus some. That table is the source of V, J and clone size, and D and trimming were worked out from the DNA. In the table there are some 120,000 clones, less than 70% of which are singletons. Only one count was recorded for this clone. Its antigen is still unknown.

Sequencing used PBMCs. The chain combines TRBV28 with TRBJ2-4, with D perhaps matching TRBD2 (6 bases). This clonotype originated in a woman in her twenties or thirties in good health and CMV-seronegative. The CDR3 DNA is TGTGCCAGCAGTTTTAAACGTGGCGGAACTAGCAACATTCAGTACTTC. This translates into CASSFKRGGTSNIQYF.